A single sample is the source of the 16 T cell receptor beta chains below, sequenced in a study of OX40 agonist ivuxolimab in advanced cancers. The data were produced by immunoSEQ multiplex PCR, yet TCRdb's version contains in-frame clones alone and is incomplete. The sample consists of 60,000 to 80,000 clones, 92% of them appearing once. Here the sequenced sample was CD4+ or CD8+ T cells sorted from blood, taken in a trial of the OX40 agonist ivuxolimab. The receptors stem from an adult with an advanced solid tumor such as melanoma, head and neck, liver or kidney cancer.

The chain links TRBV6-6 to TRBJ2-7, with 14 bases identical to TRBD2. After removal of 6 bases from V and 3 bases from J, the junction contained 4 bases not matched to a gene. CDR3 length: 15 amino acids. Looked up from germline, CDR1 is MNHNY and CDR2 is SVGAGI (reference sequence). The DNA of the CDR3 is TGTGCCAGCAGCCCGACTAGCGGGAGGGACTACGAGCAGTACTTC. It yields the protein CASSPTSGRDYEQYF.

The J gene is TRBJ1-5, the V gene TRBV10-2, with a tentative D call TRBD1 (5 bases). The germline gives CDR1 WSHSY, CDR2 SAAADI. The V end was cut by 6 bases, the J end by 0 bases, with 12 bases between. This CDR3 spans 15 amino acids. CDR3 sequence reads: CASSRDGGSNQPQHF. In DNA, the CDR3 is TGCGCCAGCAGCAGGGACGGGGGTAGCAATCAGCCCCAGCATTTT.

This sequence joins TRBV2 and TRBJ2-1; 8 bases agree with TRBD2. This CDR3 has 15 amino acids. Germline lookup yields CDR1 SNHLY and CDR2 FYNNEI. J was trimmed by 7 bases and V by 2 bases; bases with no gene match: 7. The CDR3 DNA sequence: TGTGCCAGCAGTGAACTCAGCGGGAGATGGAATGAGCAGTTCTTC. It encodes CASSELSGRWNEQFF.

V is TRBV19 and J is TRBJ1-1; 10 bases agree with TRBD1. CDR1 is LNHDA, CDR2 SQIVND, per germline (reference sequence). With 6 bases clipped from V and 9 bases from J, the junction kept 10 bases outside the gene matches. The CDR3 consists of 14 residues. Written as DNA, the CDR3 is TGTGCCAGTAGAGACCGGGACAGGGGAACCCAAGCTTTCTTT. Protein: CASRDRDRGTQAFF.

The chain joins TRBV18 to TRBJ2-5, with 8 bases lining up with TRBD1. V trimming: 5 bases; J trimming: 1 base; junction bases outside the gene matches: 6. The germline CDR1 and CDR2 sequences are KGHSH and LQKENI. The CDR3 has 15 residues. The CDR3 sequence: CASSTRTGTQETQYF. The CDR3 region has the DNA TGTGCCAGCTCAACACGGACAGGGACCCAAGAGACCCAGTACTTC.

CDR3 sequence: CASSITTLPAYEQYF. The CDR3 bases are TGTGCCAGCAGCATAACGACTCTACCGGCCTACGAGCAGTACTTC. V is TRBV11-2 and J is TRBJ2-7, with D unresolved. V was clipped by 5 bases and J by 2 bases, with 16 bases between them. The germline V gene has CDR1 SGHAT and CDR2 FQNNGV. The CDR3 is made up of 15 amino acids.

The chain is built from TRBV7-8 and TRBJ1-2; weak D call: TRBD1 (5 bases). Deletions cut 7 bases from V and 0 bases from J, with 9 bases between. CDR3 length equals 13 residues. Germline values: CDR1 SGHVS, CDR2 FQNEAQ. The DNA for the CDR3 is TGTGCCAGCAACGGGGGAGCTAACTATGGCTACACCTTC. This translates into CASNGGANYGYTF. Looking up the rest from reference TRBV7-8 and TRBJ1-2 gives the full variable domain: GAGVSQSPRYKVAKRGQDVALRCDPISGHVSLFWYQQALGQGPEFLTYFQNEAQLDKSGLPSDRFFAERPEGSVSTLKIQRTQQEDSAVYLCASNGGANYGYTFGSGTRLTVV.

This clone was recorded once. The chain combines TRBV28 with TRBJ2-7; possible D gene TRBD1, 6 bases. Germline V gene lookup returns CDR1 MDHEN and CDR2 SYDVKM. The V end lost 6 bases, the J end lost 2 bases, and 8 bases lay between the germline ends. CDR3 length: 12 residues. The CDR3 reads CASSRTAYEQYF. The CDR3 DNA reads TGTGCCAGCAGCAGGACAGCCTACGAGCAGTACTTC.

This clone was observed a single time. The rearrangement uses TRBV7-2 and TRBJ2-3, with unresolved D. This CDR3 spans 10 amino acids. V was pared by 5 bases and J by 11 bases, with 8 bases between. Germline loops: CDR1 SGHTA, CDR2 FQGNSA. Here the CDR3 reads CASSDSRQYF. The CDR3 DNA reads TGTGCCAGCAGCGACTCTCGGCAGTATTTT.

This clone appeared a single time. The chain is built from TRBV30 and TRBJ2-7; either TRBD1 or TRBD2 may fit D (8 bases each). The CDR3 totals 15 residues. The V end was cut by 0 bases, the J end by 0 bases, with 12 bases between. In germline, CDR1 is GTSNPN, CDR2 SVGIG (reference sequence). CDR3 DNA sequence: TGTGCCTGGAGTGTTAGCGGGACAGGCTCCTACGAGCAGTACTTC. Encoded protein: CAWSVSGTGSYEQYF.

This chain joins TRBV9 and TRBJ1-3; possibly TRBD1 for D (5 bases). CDR1 SGDLS and CDR2 YYNGEE come from the germline V gene. The CDR3 contains 16 residues. With 0 bases removed from V and 0 bases from J, the gap between germline ends came to 10 bases. The DNA for the CDR3 is TGTGCCAGCAGCGTAGGTGAGGGACCCTCTGGAAACACCATATATTTT. Translation: CASSVGEGPSGNTIYF.

The chain has TRBV19 and TRBJ1-1; weak D call: TRBD1 (5 bases). V lost 6 bases to trimming and J lost 4 bases, with 21 bases between them. In germline, CDR1 is LNHDA, CDR2 SQIVND (reference sequence). The CDR3 covers 16 residues. CDR3 in amino acids: CASSTPQGRVATEAFF. The CDR3 bases are TGTGCCAGTAGCACGCCCCAGGGACGGGTTGCCACTGAAGCTTTCTTT.

This chain links TRBV11-3 with TRBJ1-2, with D perhaps TRBD1 (6 bases). Germline loops: CDR1 SGHNT, CDR2 YENEEA. The CDR3 loop spans 16 amino acids. Trimming took 3 bases from V and 7 from J, leaving 21 bases between them. CDR3 bases: TGTGCCAGCAGCTTGGGGGAGAGAGGGGGAAAGGCTGGCTACACCTTC. Its translation: CASSLGERGGKAGYTF.

The V call is TRBV18, the J call TRBJ2-3; D uncertain. V was pared by 6 bases and J by 2 bases, with 9 bases between. Germline loops: CDR1 KGHSH, CDR2 LQKENI. There are 13 residues in the CDR3. CDR3 nucleotides: TGTGCCAGCTCGTCGGATATCACAGATACGCAGTATTTT. Encoded protein: CASSSDITDTQYF.

This chain uses TRBV28 with TRBJ1-4, with D possibly matching TRBD1 (6 bases). Between the trimmed V and J ends, which lost 2 bases and 5 bases, there was a span of 9 bases. Germline V gene lookup returns CDR1 MDHEN and CDR2 SYDVKM. The CDR3 is made up of 14 amino acids. This CDR3 reads CASSLIGGNEKLFF. The DNA for the CDR3 is TGTGCCAGCAGTTTAATAGGGGGGAATGAAAAACTGTTTTTT.

The rearrangement joins TRBV7-2 to TRBJ2-1; D is uncertain. V was pared by 7 bases and J by 9 bases, with 16 bases between. Germline values: CDR1 SGHTA, CDR2 FQGNSA. This CDR3 has 13 residues. CDR3 in DNA: TGTGCCAGCAACCAACCATCTCATGCTGAGCAGTTCTTC. It codes for CASNQPSHAEQFF. Variable domain in full (rest from reference TRBV7-2 and TRBJ2-1): GAGVSQSPSNKVTEKGKDVELRCDPISGHTALYWYRQSLGQGLEFLIYFQGNSAPDKSGLPSDRFSAERTGGSVSTLTIQRTQQEDSAVYLCASNQPSHAEQFFGPGTRLTVL.